Each of the 29 T cell receptor beta chains below was sequenced from the same sample in a study of cytomegalovirus exposure and HLA in healthy donors. The PCR ran on 60 Vbeta and 13 Jbeta primers. The assay was immunoSEQ multiplex PCR, and TCRdb's table has in-frame clones only and misses some. The table has around 72,000 clones, roughly four fifths seen once. Sequenced material: PBMCs. The receptors originated from a middle-aged man in good health and CMV-seronegative.

The V call is TRBV10-3, the J call TRBJ2-7; weak D call: TRBD1 (6 bases). This CDR3 has 15 amino acids. The V gene lost 0 bases and the J gene lost 1 base, with 10 bases spanning the gap. Germline V CDR1 and CDR2: ENHRY, SYGVKD. CDR3 residues: CAISESRTVSYEQYF. In DNA form, the CDR3 reads TGTGCCATCAGTGAGTCGAGGACAGTATCCTACGAGCAGTACTTC.

The chain is built from TRBV18 and TRBJ1-5; 10 bases agree with TRBD1. CDR1 KGHSH and CDR2 LQKENI come from the germline V gene. Trimming at V came to 6 bases and at J to 10 bases, leaving 6 bases not matched to a gene. The CDR3 totals 13 residues. The DNA for the CDR3 is TGTGCCAGCTCCCGGGGACAGGGGAATCCCCAGCATTTT. Protein: CASSRGQGNPQHF.

The genes are TRBV21-1 and TRBJ2-3; the D call TRBD1 from the table was never checked on the DNA. TRBV21-1 counts as a pseudogene. The length of the CDR3 is 14 residues. This CDR3 reads CASRRQGPPETQYF. In DNA form, the CDR3 reads TGTGCCAGCAGGAGACAGGGCCCCCCTGAGACGCAGTATTTT.

The chain uses TRBV2 and TRBJ2-1, with D possibly being TRBD1 (6 bases). Germline V lookup: CDR1 SNHLY, CDR2 FYNNEI. V was shortened by 2 bases and J by 0 bases, with 11 bases between the two germline ends. This CDR3 is built from 16 residues. The CDR3 region is CASSEYGTFSYNEQFF. In nucleotides, the CDR3 is TGTGCCAGCAGTGAATATGGGACATTCTCCTACAATGAGCAGTTCTTC.

This clone was counted only a few times. The chain uses TRBV11-2 and TRBJ1-1, with 8 bases matching TRBD1. This CDR3 is 13 amino acids long. V was clipped by 3 bases and J by 8 bases; unmatched bases: 5. The V gene's germline CDR1 is SGHAT and CDR2 FQNNGV. The CDR3 nucleotides are TGTGCCAGCAGCTTGTCGCCAGGGGGCGAAGCTTTCTTT. Its translation: CASSLSPGGEAFF.

CDR3 in amino acids: CASSPLTGFGTLNYGYTF. CDR3 in DNA: TGTGCCAGCAGCCCATTGACAGGATTCGGAACGCTTAACTATGGCTACACCTTC. The chain recombines TRBV27 with TRBJ1-2; weak D call: TRBD1 (6 bases). The CDR3 is 18 amino acids. Germline CDR1 and CDR2: MNHEY and SMNVEV (reference sequence). Trimming removed 6 bases at V and 1 base at J, with 24 bases between.

J is TRBJ2-5 and V is TRBV27, with 10 bases aligning to TRBD1. The tail of the sequence fits TRBJ2-7 better, so the J call may be wrong. From germline, CDR1 is MNHEY and CDR2 SMNVEV (reference sequence). The CDR3 consists of 15 residues. DNA of the CDR3: TGTGCCAGCAGTTCTCCCGGGACAGGGGCCTACGAGCAGTACTTC. Its protein is CASSSPGTGAYEQYF.

The V gene is TRBV10-1, the J gene TRBJ2-4; tentative D call: TRBD2 (6 bases). V lost 8 bases and J lost 0, with 14 bases in between. From germline, CDR1 is WNHNN and CDR2 SYGVQD (reference sequence). The CDR3 has 15 amino acids. CDR3 in amino acids: CASGDGGKAKNIQYF. CDR3 in DNA: TGCGCCAGCGGGGACGGCGGGAAAGCCAAAAACATTCAGTACTTC.

CDR3 bases: TGTGCCTGGACCGGGGACAGGGGGCGGAGGGACACCATATATTTT. Encoded protein: CAWTGDRGRRDTIYF. The V call is TRBV30, the J call TRBJ1-3; 12 bases line up with TRBD1. Germline V CDR1 and CDR2: GTSNPN, SVGIG (reference sequence). The CDR3 runs to 15 residues. V trimming: 4 bases; J trimming: 8 bases; junction bases outside the gene matches: 9.

This chain joins TRBV30 and TRBJ2-4, with TRBD2 matching 8 bases. Germline assignment: CDR1 GTSNPN and CDR2 SVGIG (reference sequence). The CDR3 is 17 residues long. V was pared by 2 bases and J by 0 bases, with 9 bases of the junction left unmatched. The CDR3 loop is CAWSRTGGQGAKNIQYF. The CDR3 bases are TGTGCCTGGAGTCGGACGGGGGGGCAGGGAGCCAAAAACATTCAGTACTTC.

The rearrangement uses TRBV10-3 and TRBJ1-5; 8 bases are shared with TRBD1. The CDR3 sequence is 14 residues long. Trimming took 6 bases from V and 4 from J; bases not matched to a gene: 5. Germline V gives CDR1 ENHRY, CDR2 SYGVKD. DNA of the CDR3: TGTGCCATCAGGGCCACAGGGGGGAATCAGCCCCAGCATTTT. This gives the protein CAIRATGGNQPQHF.

The V and J genes are TRBV7-9 and TRBJ1-4, with D possibly TRBD1 on 6 matching bases. The CDR3 runs 17 residues. The V gene's germline CDR1 is SEHNR and CDR2 FQNEAQ (reference sequence). Between the trimmed V and J ends, which lost 8 bases and 5 bases, there was a span of 24 bases. CDR3 amino acids: CASANPGAWDLNEKLFF. CDR3 DNA: TGTGCCAGCGCTAACCCAGGGGCGTGGGATTTGAATGAAAAACTGTTTTTT.

In the case of this clone: At one of its ends the junction is not consistent with the germline gene, which may arise from a read error. CDR3 sequence reads: CASRQTTNEKLFF. CDR3 coding DNA: TGTGCGTCGAGACAGACAACTAATGAAAAACTGTTTTTT. The chain joins TRBV4-1 to TRBJ1-4; tentatively, D is TRBD1 (5 bases). Germline-derived CDR1 and CDR2 are MGHRA and YSYEKL. This CDR3 is 13 amino acids long.

The J gene is TRBJ1-2, the V gene TRBV14; the D is unclear. The CDR3 covers 14 residues. Trimming removed 1 base at V and 3 bases at J, with 9 bases between. The germline V gene encodes CDR1 SGHDN and CDR2 FVKESK. CDR3 in amino acids: CASSQAVPDYGYTF. CDR3 bases: TGTGCCAGCAGCCAAGCTGTACCAGACTATGGCTACACCTTC. Drawing the rest from reference TRBV14 and TRBJ1-2, the complete variable domain is EAGVTQFPSHSVIEKGQTVTLRCDPISGHDNLYWYRRVMGKEIKFLLHFVKESKQDESGMPNNRFLAERTGGTYSTLKVQPAELEDSGVYFCASSQAVPDYGYTFGSGTRLTVV.

CDR3 region: CASTDTDTDTQYF. CDR3 in DNA: TGCGCCAGCACCGACACCGACACAGATACGCAGTATTTT. The chain links TRBV10-1 to TRBJ2-3, with D uncertain. The CDR3 is 13 residues long. Germline CDR1 WNHNN, CDR2 SYGVQD (reference sequence). Trimming shortened V by 7 bases and J by 2 bases, and 10 bases separated the two germline ends.

The CDR3 loop is CASTLPGLPYNEQFF. The CDR3 coding sequence is TGCGCCAGCACACTACCGGGACTACCTTACAATGAGCAGTTCTTC. The chain couples TRBV5-1 to TRBJ2-1; 7 nucleotides line up with TRBD2. The CDR3 is made up of 15 amino acids. After removal of 6 bases from V and 4 bases from J, the junction contained 10 bases not matched to a gene. From germline, CDR1 is SGHRS and CDR2 YFSETQ.

This clone appeared a few times. The chain carries TRBV7-9 and TRBJ1-1, with a weak D call TRBD1 (5 bases). The germline CDR1 and CDR2 sequences are SEHNR and FQNEAQ (reference sequence). V lost 5 bases, J lost 4 bases, and 17 bases lay in between. This CDR3 is built from 15 residues. The CDR3 is CASSPKLRVGTEAFF. Here the CDR3 DNA reads TGTGCCAGCAGCCCAAAACTCAGGGTTGGCACTGAAGCTTTCTTT.

The gene calls are TRBV7-6 and TRBJ1-4; perhaps TRBD1 as D (5 bases). The V gene's germline CDR1 is SGHVS and CDR2 FNYEAQ. V was pared by 11 bases and J by 9 bases, with 22 bases between. The CDR3 spans 14 residues. The CDR3 loop is CAASGGRDGKKLFF. The CDR3, as DNA: TGTGCCGCGTCGGGGGGACGGGACGGAAAAAAACTGTTTTTT.

The chain links TRBV10-1 to TRBJ1-2; TRBD1 might be the D (5 bases). In germline, CDR1 is WNHNN, CDR2 SYGVQD (reference sequence). The V end was cut by 0 bases, the J end by 8 bases, with 13 bases between. This CDR3 has 14 residues. As DNA, the CDR3 is TGCGCCAGCAGTGAGTCGCGGCGGGGGGGAGGCTACACCTTC. Translation gives CASSESRRGGGYTF.

The CDR3 sequence: CASSLPGVNEAFF. DNA of the CDR3: TGTGCCAGCAGCTTACCCGGGGTAAATGAGGCTTTCTTT. The chain links TRBV11-2 to TRBJ1-1; no reliable D call. CDR1 SGHAT and CDR2 FQNNGV come from the germline V gene. CDR3 size: 13 residues. The ends were cut back, 2 bases at V and 11 bases at J, with 15 bases in the middle.

The V gene is TRBV5-4, the J gene TRBJ1-6; D is uncertain. Germline V gives CDR1 SGHNT, CDR2 YYREEE (reference sequence). The CDR3 sequence is 14 residues long. V lost 3 bases, J lost 7 bases, and 11 bases lay in between. CDR3 amino acids: CASSSHTKNSPLHF. CDR3 sequence (DNA): TGTGCCAGCAGCTCGCATACTAAAAATTCACCCCTCCACTTT.

The chain links TRBV7-8 to TRBJ1-1; weak D call: TRBD1 (6 bases). Germline CDR1 is SGHVS and CDR2 is FQNEAQ. CDR3 length equals 15 residues. Trimming removed 4 bases from V and 1 base from J, with 13 bases in between. CDR3 residues: CASSSRPTGNTEAFF. The CDR3 bases are TGTGCCAGCAGCTCCCGGCCGACAGGGAACACTGAAGCTTTCTTT.

The rearrangement joins TRBV7-6 to TRBJ1-2; possibly TRBD1 for D (6 bases). The CDR3 runs 16 residues. V lost 5 bases, J lost 2 bases, and 18 bases lay in between. Germline CDR1 and CDR2: SGHVS and FNYEAQ. In DNA form, the CDR3 reads TGTGCCAGCAGCGGATCCCAGGACAGTTTAAACTATGGCTACACCTTC. Its protein is CASSGSQDSLNYGYTF.

The chain has TRBV6-6 and TRBJ2-7; 7 bases are shared with TRBD1. The CDR3 is 15 amino acids. J gave up 4 bases and V 5 bases, and 11 bases lay outside the gene matches. Germline lookup yields CDR1 MNHNY and CDR2 SVGAGI (reference sequence). The CDR3 region is CASSKSGTAIYEQYF. CDR3 nucleotide sequence: TGTGCCAGCAGTAAGTCCGGGACAGCCATTTACGAGCAGTACTTC.

This sequence joins TRBV18 and TRBJ1-3; D is undetermined. V was trimmed by 2 bases and J by 4 bases, leaving 6 bases between them. The CDR3 runs to 13 residues. CDR1 is KGHSH, CDR2 LQKENI, per germline. CDR3 coding DNA: TGTGCCAGCTCACCATCATCCGGAAACACCATATATTTT. This sequence encodes CASSPSSGNTIYF.

This rearrangement joins TRBV30 to TRBJ2-1; 13 bases map to TRBD2. This CDR3 comprises 14 residues. CDR1 and CDR2 (germline): GTSNPN, SVGIG (reference sequence). V trimming: 4 bases; J trimming: 7 bases; junction bases outside the gene matches: 4. CDR3 loop: CAWTGTSGENEQFF. The CDR3 coding sequence is TGTGCCTGGACCGGGACTAGCGGGGAAAATGAGCAGTTCTTC.

V and J are TRBV10-3 and TRBJ2-7; D is possibly TRBD2 (6 bases). This CDR3 has 13 amino acids. V gave up 2 bases and J gave up 7 bases, with 12 bases separating them. Per germline, CDR1 ENHRY and CDR2 SYGVKD. CDR3 nucleotides: TGTGCCATCAGTGAGGTTAAAGGAGGGGAGCAGTACTTC. Its translation is CAISEVKGGEQYF.

The chain employs TRBV11-2 and TRBJ2-2; maybe TRBD1 (6 bases). In germline, CDR1 is SGHAT, CDR2 FQNNGV. The CDR3 covers 13 residues. Deletions cut 5 bases from V and 5 bases from J, with 9 bases between. The CDR3 sequence is CASSSQGTGELFF. In DNA form, the CDR3 reads TGTGCCAGCAGCAGCCAGGGGACCGGGGAGCTGTTTTTT.

The V and J genes are TRBV18 and TRBJ1-1, with D unclear. CDR1 KGHSH and CDR2 LQKENI come from the germline V gene. Trimming shortened V by 2 bases and J by 4 bases, and 11 bases separated the two germline ends. The CDR3 has 14 amino acids. The CDR3 coding sequence is TGTGCCAGCTCACCAACGAGGAGTAGCACTGAAGCTTTCTTT. Amino acid sequence: CASSPTRSSTEAFF. Full variable domain (remainder filled in from reference TRBV18 and TRBJ1-1): NAGVMQNPRHLVRRRGQEARLRCSPMKGHSHVYWYRQLPEEGLKFMVYLQKENIIDESGMPKERFSAEFPKEGPSILRIQQVVRGDSAAYFCASSPTRSSTEAFFGQGTRLTVV.